The rows below give T cell receptor beta chains drawn from one sample of a study of graft-versus-host responses after intestinal transplantation. This table comes from immunoSEQ multiplex PCR, and its TCRdb copy is limited to in-frame clones, with some not included. The sample holds roughly 8,100 clones; approximately 30% are singletons and the top ten take 4.5% to 6%. The input for sequencing was alloreactive CD4+ T cells from a mixed lymphocyte reaction culture, taken before intestinal transplant. Receptors were obtained from a human patient who received an intestinal transplant. Both conserved end residues are part of each CDR3. The D gene is left open where the match is weak. The size of a clone is reported for some rows only, either as once, few or many, or as a class for expanded clones.

j_call	cdr3_length	v_call	clone_size	d_call	cdr3_aa	cdr3_nt
TRBJ1-2	14	TRBV10-1	few	-	CASSDGTPNYGYTF	TGCGCCAGCAGTGACGGGACACCTAACTATGGCTACACCTTC
TRBJ1-2	13	TRBV7-9	once	-	CASSLPLTMGYTF	TGTGCCAGCAGCTTACCGCTAACTATGGGCTACACCTTC
TRBJ2-2	16	TRBV6-5	-	TRBD2	CASSYRSGGGTGELFF	TGTGCCAGCAGTTACAGGAGCGGGGGGGGGACCGGGGAGCTGTTTTTT
TRBJ2-3	15	TRBV7-8	-	TRBD2	CASSLRGGDTDTQYF	TGTGCCAGCAGCTTACGCGGGGGGGACACAGATACGCAGTATTTT
TRBJ1-4	15	TRBV7-9	large	-	CASSPFGGAGEKLFF	TGTGCCAGCAGCCCATTCGGAGGGGCGGGTGAAAAACTGTTTTTT
TRBJ1-3	15	TRBV28	-	TRBD1	CASSTPDRGGNTIYF	TGTGCCAGCAGTACACCCGACAGGGGGGGAAACACCATATATTTT
TRBJ1-4	15	TRBV7-2	-	-	CASSAIWAANEKLFF	TGTGCCAGCAGCGCAATCTGGGCCGCAAATGAAAAACTGTTTTTT
TRBJ2-1	12	TRBV5-6	-	-	CASSLDLDEQFF	TGTGCCAGCAGCTTGGACCTAGATGAGCAGTTCTTC
TRBJ1-5	14	TRBV10-1	few	TRBD1	CASRPVDRNQPQHF	TGCGCCAGCAGACCCGTGGACAGGAATCAGCCCCAGCATTTT
TRBJ1-2	15	TRBV18	-	-	CASSPRGSNSYGYTF	TGTGCCAGCTCACCGCGGGGCAGCAATTCCTATGGCTACACCTTC
TRBJ1-2	13	TRBV25-1	few	TRBD1	CASSGQGNYGYTF	TGTGCCAGTTCGGGACAGGGGAACTATGGCTACACCTTC
TRBJ2-7	12	TRBV6-5	medium-sized	-	CASSYTGNEQYF	TGTGCCAGCAGTTACACGGGGAACGAGCAGTACTTC
TRBJ2-7	14	TRBV5-1	medium-sized	-	CASSRPTSEGEQYF	TGCGCCAGCAGCCGCCCGACATCGGAAGGCGAGCAGTACTTC
TRBJ2-7	13	TRBV28	-	TRBD1	CATGTGVPYEQYF	TGTGCCACTGGGACAGGGGTCCCCTACGAGCAGTACTTC
TRBJ1-2	16	TRBV6-5	few	-	CASSYSRRLANYGYTF	TGTGCCAGCAGTTACTCACGTCGGTTAGCTAACTATGGCTACACCTTC
TRBJ1-1	14	TRBV28	few	-	CASSLLGGYTEAFF	TGTGCCAGCAGCCTTCTGGGGGGATACACTGAAGCTTTCTTT
TRBJ2-1	15	TRBV5-5	-	-	CASSLTTGLLNEQFF	TGTGCCAGCAGCCTGACGACGGGACTCCTCAATGAGCAGTTCTTC
TRBJ1-2	12	TRBV5-1	-	-	CASSLVSYGYTF	TGCGCCAGCAGCTTGGTATCTTATGGCTACACCTTC
TRBJ2-5	14	TRBV6-5	few	-	CASSYPTRRETQYF	TGTGCCAGCAGTTACCCTACAAGGCGGGAGACCCAGTACTTC
TRBJ1-1	13	TRBV2	-	-	CASKGDRYTEAFF	TGTGCCAGCAAGGGGGACCGTTACACTGAAGCTTTCTTT
TRBJ1-2	12	TRBV6-1	-	-	CATTGLISGYTF	TGTGCCACTACAGGGTTAATTAGTGGCTACACCTTC
TRBJ2-2	16	TRBV28	once	TRBD2	CASSFRPGSGSGELFF	TGTGCCAGCAGTTTTAGGCCTGGTAGCGGGAGCGGGGAGCTGTTTTTT
TRBJ2-1	12	TRBV19	-	TRBD1	CASSRQGNEQFF	TGTGCCAGTAGTAGACAGGGGAATGAGCAGTTCTTC
TRBJ1-1	14	TRBV14	few	-	CASSPQVFGTEAFF	TGTGCCAGCAGCCCCCAGGTTTTTGGCACTGAAGCTTTCTTT
TRBJ2-1	14	TRBV9	-	-	CASSGHRGMNEQFF	TGTGCCAGCAGCGGCCACCGGGGGATGAATGAGCAGTTCTTC
TRBJ2-5	13	TRBV2	-	TRBD1	CASSRQGWETQYF	TGTGCCAGCAGTCGACAGGGTTGGGAGACCCAGTACTTC
TRBJ2-1	15	TRBV7-3	-	TRBD2	CASSRLAGGVDEQFF	TGTGCCAGCAGCCGACTAGCGGGAGGGGTCGATGAGCAGTTCTTC
TRBJ1-1	13	TRBV5-1	-	-	CASSLMADTEAFF	TGCGCCAGCAGCTTGATGGCGGACACTGAAGCTTTCTTT
TRBJ1-6	12	TRBV6-1	-	-	CASGGSNSPLHF	TGTGCCAGCGGAGGTTCTAATTCACCCCTCCACTTT
TRBJ1-4	14	TRBV10-3	few	-	CATSPGQRNEKLFF	TGTGCCACCTCCCCGGGACAAAGGAATGAAAAACTGTTTTTT
TRBJ1-5	15	TRBV28	few	TRBD1	CASSLGQGAFQPQHF	TGTGCCAGCAGTTTAGGCCAGGGGGCATTCCAGCCCCAGCATTTT
TRBJ2-1	11	TRBV2	few	-	CASTAGDEQFF	TGTGCCAGCACGGCGGGCGATGAGCAGTTCTTC
TRBJ2-1	16	TRBV9	-	-	CASSAVAAGRINEQFF	TGTGCCAGCAGCGCGGTAGCCGCGGGGCGCATAAATGAGCAGTTCTTC
TRBJ1-1	13	TRBV6-1	-	-	CASILYPGTEAFF	TGTGCCAGCATACTATACCCGGGCACTGAAGCTTTCTTT
TRBJ2-5	12	TRBV15	-	-	CATSRATGTQYF	TGTGCCACCAGCAGAGCCACCGGGACCCAGTACTTC
TRBJ1-3	15	TRBV19	few	TRBD1	CATRPKGAAGNTIYF	TGTGCCACCAGACCTAAGGGGGCAGCTGGAAACACCATATATTTT
TRBJ1-4	13	TRBV18	few	-	CASSGATAGKLFF	TGTGCCAGCTCCGGAGCTACGGCCGGAAAACTGTTTTTT
TRBJ2-5	16	TRBV14	-	-	CASSQVRMAGQETQYF	TGTGCCAGCAGCCAAGTAAGAATGGCGGGACAAGAGACCCAGTACTTC
TRBJ2-1	14	TRBV7-9	-	-	CASSFGARGNEQFF	TGTGCCAGCAGCTTTGGGGCCCGTGGCAATGAGCAGTTCTTC
TRBJ1-6	18	TRBV2	-	-	CASSDLYRDVPYNSPLHF	TGTGCCAGCAGTGACCTCTACAGGGACGTGCCCTATAATTCACCCCTCCACTTT
TRBJ2-3	16	TRBV11-2	-	TRBD2	CASSLVRGRGADTQYF	TGTGCCAGCAGCTTAGTTCGCGGGCGGGGGGCAGATACGCAGTATTTT
TRBJ2-1	14	TRBV4-2	-	TRBD1	CASSPDRAYNEQFF	TGTGCCAGCAGCCCGGACAGGGCCTACAATGAGCAGTTCTTC
TRBJ2-5	17	TRBV5-4	few	TRBD1	CASTPSLDRGNQETQYF	TGTGCCAGCACCCCCTCGCTCGACAGGGGTAACCAAGAGACCCAGTACTTC
TRBJ2-1	16	TRBV7-8	few	-	CASSLDPGLHYNEQFF	TGTGCCAGCAGCTTAGATCCGGGACTCCACTACAATGAGCAGTTCTTC
TRBJ2-3	13	TRBV7-9	-	TRBD2	CASRRTSGYTQYF	TGTGCCAGCAGACGGACTAGCGGCTATACGCAGTATTTT
TRBJ2-1	15	TRBV28	-	TRBD2	CASSSSGEGFDEQFF	TGTGCCAGCAGCTCTAGCGGGGAGGGGTTCGATGAGCAGTTCTTC
TRBJ1-2	14	TRBV9	few	-	CASSLSPSNYGYTF	TGTGCCAGCAGCCTCTCTCCTTCGAACTATGGCTACACCTTC
TRBJ1-5	13	TRBV6-1	once	-	CASSEGALWPQHF	TGTGCCAGCAGTGAAGGGGCCCTTTGGCCCCAGCATTTT
TRBJ1-1	14	TRBV28	-	TRBD1	CASSQGGMNTEAFF	TGTGCCAGCAGTCAGGGGGGCATGAACACTGAAGCTTTCTTT
TRBJ1-1	15	TRBV5-1	-	-	CASSLATQGRTEAFF	TGCGCCAGCAGCTTGGCTACCCAGGGCCGAACTGAAGCTTTCTTT
TRBJ2-1	15	TRBV9	medium-sized	TRBD1	CASSTRTGGLNEQFF	TGTGCCAGCAGCACACGGACAGGGGGCTTGAATGAGCAGTTCTTC
TRBJ1-2	15	TRBV4-1	-	-	CASSQEEQVAYGYTF	TGCGCCAGCAGCCAAGAGGAACAGGTCGCCTATGGCTACACCTTC
TRBJ2-6	15	TRBV27	-	-	CASSFDRPGANVLTF	TGTGCCAGCAGCTTTGACAGGCCTGGGGCCAACGTCCTGACTTTC
TRBJ1-5	13	TRBV19	few	-	CASSTSIRQPQHF	TGTGCCAGTAGTACCTCCATTCGGCAGCCCCAGCATTTT
TRBJ2-1	14	TRBV19	few	-	CASSIGGLGREQFF	TGTGCCAGTAGTATAGGGGGACTCGGTAGAGAGCAGTTCTTC
TRBJ1-2	12	TRBV2	-	-	CASSAGIDGYTF	TGTGCCAGCAGTGCAGGGATTGATGGCTACACCTTC
TRBJ1-3	18	TRBV7-6	medium-sized	-	CASSLAGGNKLSGNTIYF	TGTGCCAGCAGCTTAGCGGGGGGTAATAAGCTCTCTGGAAACACCATATATTTT
TRBJ1-1	15	TRBV9	-	TRBD1	CASSVASGGITEAFF	TGTGCCAGCAGCGTAGCGTCAGGGGGCATCACTGAAGCTTTCTTT
TRBJ2-5	15	TRBV4-1	-	TRBD1	CASSHSGTGRETQYF	TGCGCCAGCAGCCATTCCGGGACAGGCCGAGAGACCCAGTACTTC